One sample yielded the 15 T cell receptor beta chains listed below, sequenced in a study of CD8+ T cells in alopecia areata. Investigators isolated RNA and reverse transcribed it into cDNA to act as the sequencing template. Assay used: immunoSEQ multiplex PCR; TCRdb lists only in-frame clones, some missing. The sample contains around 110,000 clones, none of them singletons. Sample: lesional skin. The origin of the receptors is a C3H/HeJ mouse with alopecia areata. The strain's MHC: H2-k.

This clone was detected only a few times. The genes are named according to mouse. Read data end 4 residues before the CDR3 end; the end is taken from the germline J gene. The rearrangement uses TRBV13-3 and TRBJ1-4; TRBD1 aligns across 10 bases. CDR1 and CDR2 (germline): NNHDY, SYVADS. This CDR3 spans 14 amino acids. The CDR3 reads CASSGDRGRERLFF. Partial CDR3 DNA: TGTGCCAGCAGTGGAGACAGGGGGCGCGAA.

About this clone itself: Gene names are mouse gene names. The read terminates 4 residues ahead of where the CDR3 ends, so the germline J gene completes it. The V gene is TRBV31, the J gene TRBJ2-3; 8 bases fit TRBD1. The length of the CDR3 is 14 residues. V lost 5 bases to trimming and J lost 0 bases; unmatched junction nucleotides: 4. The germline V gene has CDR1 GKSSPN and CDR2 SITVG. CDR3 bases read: TGTGCCTGGGGTCAGGGGGCGAGTGCAGAA. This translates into CAWGQGASAE. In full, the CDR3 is CAWGQGASAETLYF.

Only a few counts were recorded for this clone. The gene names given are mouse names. The CDR3 region is CASSGSGTIYAEQFF. The CDR3 bases that were read are TGTGCCAGCAGTGGATCCGGGACAATCTATGCT. The J gene is TRBJ2-1, the V gene TRBV13-3; D possibly corresponds to TRBD1 (6 bases). The CDR3 end lies 4 residues beyond the end of the read and is filled in from the germline J gene. From germline, CDR1 is NNHDY and CDR2 SYVADS. The CDR3 consists of 15 residues. Trimming pared 3 bases from V and 3 bases from J, leaving 13 bases between.

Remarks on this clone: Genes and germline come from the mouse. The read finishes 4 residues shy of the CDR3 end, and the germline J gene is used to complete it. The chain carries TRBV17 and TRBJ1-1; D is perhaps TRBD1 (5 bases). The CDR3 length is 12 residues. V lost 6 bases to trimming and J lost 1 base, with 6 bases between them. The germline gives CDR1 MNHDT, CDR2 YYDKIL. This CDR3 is CASSGQNTEVFF. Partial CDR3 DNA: TGTGCTAGCAGCGGACAAAACACA.

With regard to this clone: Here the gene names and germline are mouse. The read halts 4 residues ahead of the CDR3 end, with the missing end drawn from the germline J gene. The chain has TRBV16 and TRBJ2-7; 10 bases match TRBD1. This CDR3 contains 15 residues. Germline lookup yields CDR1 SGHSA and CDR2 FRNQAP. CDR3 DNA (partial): TGTGCAAGCAGCTTAGATGGGACAGGGGTTTAT. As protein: CASSLDGTGVY. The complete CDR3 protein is CASSLDGTGVYEQYF.

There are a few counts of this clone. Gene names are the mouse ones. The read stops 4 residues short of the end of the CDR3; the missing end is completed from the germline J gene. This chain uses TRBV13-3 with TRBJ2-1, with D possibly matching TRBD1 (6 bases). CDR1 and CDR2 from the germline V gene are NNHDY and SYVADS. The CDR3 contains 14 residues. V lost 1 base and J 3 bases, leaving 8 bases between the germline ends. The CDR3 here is CASSDRGFYAEQFF. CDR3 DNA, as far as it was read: TGTGCCAGCAGTGATAGGGGGTTCTATGCT.

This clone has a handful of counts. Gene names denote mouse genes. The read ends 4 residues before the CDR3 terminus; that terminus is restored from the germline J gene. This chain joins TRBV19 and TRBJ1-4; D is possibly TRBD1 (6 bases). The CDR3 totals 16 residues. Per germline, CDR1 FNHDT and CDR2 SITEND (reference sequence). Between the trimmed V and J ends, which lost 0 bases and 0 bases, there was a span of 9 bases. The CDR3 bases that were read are TGTGCCAGCAGTATAGCCGGGACAATTTCCAACGAA. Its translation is CASSIAGTISNE. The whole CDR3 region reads CASSIAGTISNERLFF.

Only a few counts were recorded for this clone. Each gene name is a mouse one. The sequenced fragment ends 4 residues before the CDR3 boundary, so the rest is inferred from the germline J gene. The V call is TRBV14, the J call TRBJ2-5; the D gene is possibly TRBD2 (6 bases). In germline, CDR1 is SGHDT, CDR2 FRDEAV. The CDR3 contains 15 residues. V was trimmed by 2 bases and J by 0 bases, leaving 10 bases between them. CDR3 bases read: TGTGCCAGCAGTTTTCTGGGGTCTAACCAAGAC. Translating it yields CASSFLGSNQD. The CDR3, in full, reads CASSFLGSNQDTQYF.

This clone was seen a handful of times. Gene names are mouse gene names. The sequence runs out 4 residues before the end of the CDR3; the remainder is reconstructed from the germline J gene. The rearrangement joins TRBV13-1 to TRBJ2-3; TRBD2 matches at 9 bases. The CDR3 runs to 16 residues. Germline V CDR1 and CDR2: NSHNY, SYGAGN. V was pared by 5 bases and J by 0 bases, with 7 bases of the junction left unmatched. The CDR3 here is CASRPDWGPSAETLYF. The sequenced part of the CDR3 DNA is TGTGCCAGCAGGCCCGACTGGGGGCCTAGTGCAGAA.

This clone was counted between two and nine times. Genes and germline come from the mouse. Incomplete CDR3 DNA: TGCACCTGCAGTGCATCCCGGGACATACAA. It specifies CTCSASRDIQ. The entire CDR3 protein is CTCSASRDIQEVFF. The rearrangement joins TRBV1 to TRBJ1-1; TRBD1 might be the D (6 bases). Read sequence stops 4 residues before the CDR3 end, and the germline J gene provides the missing end. CDR1 and CDR2 (germline): NSQYPW, LRSPGD (reference sequence). The CDR3 contains 14 residues.

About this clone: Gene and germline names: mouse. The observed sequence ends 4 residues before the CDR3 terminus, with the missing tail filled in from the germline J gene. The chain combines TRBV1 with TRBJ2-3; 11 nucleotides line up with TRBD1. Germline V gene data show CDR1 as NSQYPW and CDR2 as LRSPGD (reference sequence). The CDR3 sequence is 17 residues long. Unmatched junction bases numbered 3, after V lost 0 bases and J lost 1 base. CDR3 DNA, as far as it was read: TGCACCTGCAGTGCAGAGTTGGGACAGGGGGGTGCAGAA. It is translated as CTCSAELGQGGAE. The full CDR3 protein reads CTCSAELGQGGAETLYF.

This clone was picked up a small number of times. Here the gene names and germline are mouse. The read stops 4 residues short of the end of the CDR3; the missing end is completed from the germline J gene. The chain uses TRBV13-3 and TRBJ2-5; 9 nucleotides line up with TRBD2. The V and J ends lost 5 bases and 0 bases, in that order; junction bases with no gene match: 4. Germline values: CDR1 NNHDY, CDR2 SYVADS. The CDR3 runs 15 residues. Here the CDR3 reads CASRNGGANQDTQYF. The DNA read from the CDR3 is TGTGCCAGCAGAAATGGGGGGGCTAACCAAGAC. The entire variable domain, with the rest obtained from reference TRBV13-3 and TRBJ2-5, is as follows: EAAVTQSPRSKVAVTGGKVTLSCHQTNNHDYMYWYRQDTGHGLRLIHYSYVADSTEKGDIPDGYKASRPSQENFSLILELASLSQTAVYFCASRNGGANQDTQYFGPGTRLLVL.

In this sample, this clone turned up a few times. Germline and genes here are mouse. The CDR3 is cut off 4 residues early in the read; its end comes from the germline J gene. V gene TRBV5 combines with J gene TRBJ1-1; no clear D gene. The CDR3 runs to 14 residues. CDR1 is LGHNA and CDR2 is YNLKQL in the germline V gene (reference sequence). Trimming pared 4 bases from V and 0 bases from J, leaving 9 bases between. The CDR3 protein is CASSPRSANTEVFF. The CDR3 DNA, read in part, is TGTGCCAGCAGCCCCCGCAGTGCAAACACA.

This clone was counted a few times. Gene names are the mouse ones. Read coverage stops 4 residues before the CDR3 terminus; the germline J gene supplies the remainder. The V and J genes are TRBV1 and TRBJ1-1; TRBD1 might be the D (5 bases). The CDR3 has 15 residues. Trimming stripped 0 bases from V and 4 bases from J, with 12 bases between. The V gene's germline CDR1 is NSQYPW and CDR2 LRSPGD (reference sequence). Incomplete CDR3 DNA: TGCACCTGCAGTGCAGATCTTAAGGGGATCACA. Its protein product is CTCSADLKGIT. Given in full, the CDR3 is CTCSADLKGITEVFF.

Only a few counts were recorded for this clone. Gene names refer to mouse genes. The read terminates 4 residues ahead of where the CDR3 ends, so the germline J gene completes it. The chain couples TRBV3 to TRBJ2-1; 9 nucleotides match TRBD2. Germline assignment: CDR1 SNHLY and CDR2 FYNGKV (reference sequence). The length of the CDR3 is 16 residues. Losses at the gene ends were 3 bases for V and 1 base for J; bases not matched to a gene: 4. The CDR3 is CASSFPDWGNYAEQFF. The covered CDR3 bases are TGTGCCAGCAGCTTCCCCGACTGGGGGAACTATGCT.